This TCR beta chain was observed in a study of T-cell memory formation after mild COVID-19. Overall study: TCR clusters largely stayed donor specific. Regarding the study as a whole: Several responding clones turned up in pre-infection memory, indicating that cross-reactive memory may have taken part. Clones contracting over day 15 to 85 were CD4/CD8 balanced, with later expanders leaning CD4+.

There are a few counts of this clonotype. Its antigen is as yet unknown. Employing constant-segment primers, 5'RACE generated TCR alpha and TCR beta cDNA libraries bearing sample barcodes and UMIs. TCRdb passed the 5' RACE reads through MiXCR, listing each CDR3 protein once. The sample records some 210,000 distinct CDR3 sequences, about 10% being singletons. The CDR3 extends over 14 amino acids. Germline values: CDR1 SGHRS, CDR2 YFSETQ. V was shortened by 3 bases and J by 6 bases, with 16 bases between the two germline ends. The chain recombines TRBV5-1 with TRBJ2-7; D might be TRBD1 (5 bases). The receptor comes from a man between 18 and 29 years old who had mild COVID-19 (a few samples of this study predate the infection). Cell type and time point are not known. The sequencing sample was made of PBMCs or a T cell subset sorted from them (not recorded which). CDR3 DNA sequence: TGCGCCAGCAGCTGGGGCCAGGCCGTGCCCGAGCAGTACTTC. As protein: CASSWGQAVPEQYF.